This TCR beta chain was retrieved from a study of spatial heterogeneity in lung cancer (dated by TCRdb to between 2018 and 2020). About the investigation overall: Beta-chain transcripts were consistently detected in greater numbers than alpha-chain transcripts, which likely reflects a higher abundance of beta-chain transcripts. TCR alpha and beta repertoires were quantitatively compared across multiple tumor regions, matched nontumor lung and blood in non-small cell lung cancer. Both alpha and beta chains were TCR-sequenced in samples taken at surgery, namely 220 tumor regions, roughly 64 matched nontumor lung samples and 50 to 60 PBMC samples. The study linked features of the TCR repertoire to counts of nonsynonymous mutations, which were determined by whole-exome sequencing of tumor tissue. In the raw uncorrected reads, each unique combination of TCR and UMI appeared more than ten times on average. In tumor regions, TCR transcript counts showed a strong correlation with a T cell transcriptional module score derived from matched bulk RNA-seq. Summary of the overall study and its limitations: The count of ubiquitous expanded TCRs correlated with the count of ubiquitous nonsynonymous mutations, and the count of regional expanded TCRs correlated with the count of regional nonsynonymous mutations. TCR-seq coverage of tumor T cells was estimated to be only approximately 7% for alpha chains and 11% to 15% for beta chains. The tumor nonsynonymous mutation count correlated with the number of expanded intratumoral alpha and beta TCRs. Additional single-cell paired TCR alpha and beta sequencing was considered necessary to confirm, at a functional level, the hypothesis that regional TCRs recognize regional mutations.

The library was generated by 5' RACE. TCRdb lists the instrument as NextSeq 500. The TCR library protocol attached a unique molecular identifier to each TCR cDNA molecule to allow correction of PCR and sequencing errors. For the original study's pipeline: Decombinator tools were used for TCR identification, UMI-based error correction and CDR3 extraction. TCRs above a frequency of 2 per 1,000, corresponding to the top 1% of the tumor frequency distribution, were defined as expanded. Expanded tumor TCRs were classed as regional if statistically deemed absent (corrected P<0.05) from at least one tumor region, otherwise ubiquitous. Renyi diversity was calculated using the R vegan package after each repertoire was subsampled 100 times to 5,000 TCRs. CDR3 similarity networks were built from amino acid triplet string-kernel similarity, connecting CDR3s with pairwise similarity above 0.82. TCRdb reanalyzed the raw reads on its own, using fastp at Q25 for trimming and MiXCR for clone calling, and kept in-frame beta chains. Identical CDR3 proteins give one entry, which carries the most common genes and DNA. TCRdb's processing, not the authors', yielded these V and J calls. The sample profile shows 7,500 to 8,000 distinct CDR3 sequences; roughly 6.5% of them were found once. The biggest ten clones account for over 15% of the sample.

V and J are truncated by 4 bases and 8 bases respectively, leaving an intervening sequence of 16 bases. The CDR3, cysteine through phenylalanine, is 14 amino acids long. The entry retains the CDR3 DNA only, 42 bases that are in frame from base 1. The germline V gene yields SGHRS for CDR1 and YFSETQ for CDR2. What the time point label conveys for this sample: sample taken at primary tumor resection. The donors were some 70 patients from the lung TRACERx cohort who had early-stage, untreated non-small cell lung cancer. Without any cell sorting, TCR sequencing was performed on whole RNA extracted either from tumor and nontumor lung tissue or from cryopreserved PBMC samples. A patient was chosen for TCR sequencing only when enough RNA was available from at least two tumor regions. Tumor and adjacent nontumor lung specimens were reviewed by a lung pathologist before selection. This clonotype is assessed as medium-sized (0.01 to 0.1%). The target of this receptor is not known. Base qualities are not provided; no much larger clone lies one nucleotide away. This beta chain is an unintended read in a library built for alpha chains; its size means little.

The sequences come from lung tumor tissue, collected at surgery. This TCR was sampled from a female donor with early-stage non-small cell lung cancer. The chain employs TRBV5-1 and TRBJ2-1; the D element might be TRBD1 or TRBD2, as each aligns at 5 bases. At the DNA level, the sequence is TGCGCCAGCAGCAAACGGGACGGGTCGGATGAGCAGTTCTTC. It translates as CASSKRDGSDEQFF.